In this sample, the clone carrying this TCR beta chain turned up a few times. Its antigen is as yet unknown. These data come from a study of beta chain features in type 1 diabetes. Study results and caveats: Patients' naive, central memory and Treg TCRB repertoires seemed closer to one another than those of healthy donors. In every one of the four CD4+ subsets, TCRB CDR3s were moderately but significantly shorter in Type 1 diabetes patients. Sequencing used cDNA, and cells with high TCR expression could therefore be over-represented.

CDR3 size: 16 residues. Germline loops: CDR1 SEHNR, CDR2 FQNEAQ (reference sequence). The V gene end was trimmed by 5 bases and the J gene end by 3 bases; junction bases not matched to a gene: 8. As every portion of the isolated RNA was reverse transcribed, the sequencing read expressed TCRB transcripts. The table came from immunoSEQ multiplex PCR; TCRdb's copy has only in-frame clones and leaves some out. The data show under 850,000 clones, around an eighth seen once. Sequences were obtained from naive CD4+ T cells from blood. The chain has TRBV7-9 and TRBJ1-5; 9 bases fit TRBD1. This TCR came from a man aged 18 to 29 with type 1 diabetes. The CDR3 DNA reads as TGTGCCAGCAGCGGCCCAGGGACAGGGTACAATCAGCCCCAGCATTTT. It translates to CASSGPGTGYNQPQHF.